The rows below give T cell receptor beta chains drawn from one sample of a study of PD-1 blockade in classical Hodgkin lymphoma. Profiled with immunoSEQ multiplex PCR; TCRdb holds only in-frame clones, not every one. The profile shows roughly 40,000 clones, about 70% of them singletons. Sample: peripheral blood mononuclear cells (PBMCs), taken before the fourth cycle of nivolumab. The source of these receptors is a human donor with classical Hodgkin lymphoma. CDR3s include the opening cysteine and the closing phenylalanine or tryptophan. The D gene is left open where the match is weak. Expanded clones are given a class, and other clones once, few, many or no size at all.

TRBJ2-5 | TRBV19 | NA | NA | CASSLRQETQYF | TGTGCCAGTAGCCTACGGCAAGAGACCCAGTACTTC
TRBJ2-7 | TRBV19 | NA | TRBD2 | CASTRTSGSASEQYF | TGTGCCAGTACTAGGACTAGCGGGAGTGCGAGCGAGCAGTACTTC
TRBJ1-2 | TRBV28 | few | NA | CASSFYREPNYGYTF | TGTGCCAGCAGTTTTTACAGGGAGCCTAACTATGGCTACACCTTC
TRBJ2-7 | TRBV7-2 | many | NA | CASSSYSYEQYF | TGTGCCAGCAGCTCATACTCCTACGAGCAGTACTTC
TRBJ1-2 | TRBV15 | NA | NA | CATSRDQGRWTVSDYGYTF | TGTGCCACCAGCAGAGATCAGGGGCGATGGACTGTTTCGGACTATGGCTACACCTTC
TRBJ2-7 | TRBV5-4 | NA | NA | CASRLGEGASYEQYF | TGTGCCAGCAGGTTGGGGGAGGGGGCCTCCTACGAGCAGTACTTC
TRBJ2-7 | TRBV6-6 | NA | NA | CASSYLKTYEQYF | TGTGCCAGCAGTTACCTGAAAACCTACGAGCAGTACTTC
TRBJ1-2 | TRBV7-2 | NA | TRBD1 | CASSPTGDGYTF | TGTGCCAGCAGCCCGACAGGGGATGGCTACACCTTC
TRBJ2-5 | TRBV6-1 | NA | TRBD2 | CASRLAGGPEETQYF | TGTGCCAGCAGACTAGCGGGAGGGCCGGAGGAGACCCAGTACTTC
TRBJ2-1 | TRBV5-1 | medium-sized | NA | CASKEVGHNYNEQFF | TGCGCCAGCAAAGAAGTGGGACACAATTACAATGAGCAGTTCTTC
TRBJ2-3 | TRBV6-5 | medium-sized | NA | CASSYTVANTQYF | TGTGCCAGCAGTTACACTGTGGCGAACACGCAGTATTTT
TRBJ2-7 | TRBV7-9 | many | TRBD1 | CASSLVTGASHEQYF | TGTGCCAGCAGCTTAGTGACAGGGGCGAGCCACGAGCAGTACTTC
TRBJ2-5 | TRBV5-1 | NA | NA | CASSFSFPREAQYF | TGCGCCAGCAGCTTCAGTTTCCCAAGAGAGGCCCAGTACTTC
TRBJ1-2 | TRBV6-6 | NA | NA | CASSGGGIGGYTF | TGTGCCAGTTCCGGAGGGGGGATCGGGGGCTACACCTTC
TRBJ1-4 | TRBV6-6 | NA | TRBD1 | CASSYPGQGASEKLFF | TGTGCCAGCAGTTACCCGGGACAGGGGGCTTCTGAAAAACTGTTTTTT
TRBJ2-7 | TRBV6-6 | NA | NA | CASSYGAGASYEQYF | TGTGCCAGCAGTTACGGTGCGGGGGCGTCCTACGAGCAGTACTTC
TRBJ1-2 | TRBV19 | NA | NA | CASSIGESYGYTF | TGTGCCAGTAGTATTGGGGAGTCCTATGGCTACACCTTC
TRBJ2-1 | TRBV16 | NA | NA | CASSPPRGRVNEQFF | TGTGCCAGCAGCCCCCCGCGGGGCCGGGTCAATGAGCAGTTCTTC
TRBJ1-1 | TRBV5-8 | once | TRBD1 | CASSLDDRDTEAFF | TGTGCCAGCAGCTTGGACGACAGGGACACTGAAGCTTTCTTT
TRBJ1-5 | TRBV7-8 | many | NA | CASSLAGGGHQPQHF | TGTGCCAGCAGCTTAGCTGGGGGGGGCCATCAGCCCCAGCATTTT
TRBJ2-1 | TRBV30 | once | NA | CAWEPGLAENEQFF | TGTGCCTGGGAGCCCGGGCTAGCTGAAAATGAGCAGTTCTTC
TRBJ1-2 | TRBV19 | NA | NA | CASSIGVDYGYTF | TGTGCCAGTAGTATAGGAGTGGACTATGGCTACACCTTC
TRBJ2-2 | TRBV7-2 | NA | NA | CASSLVVGIGELFF | TGTGCCAGCAGCTTAGTGGTTGGGATCGGGGAGCTGTTTTTT
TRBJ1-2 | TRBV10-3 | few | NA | CAISEETGAKGYTF | TGTGCCATCAGTGAAGAAACAGGCGCTAAGGGCTACACCTTC
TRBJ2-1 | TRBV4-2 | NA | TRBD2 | CASSSSGSIYEQFF | TGTGCCAGCTCCTCTAGCGGGAGTATCTATGAGCAGTTCTTC
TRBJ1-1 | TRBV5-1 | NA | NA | CASSFRGLQKNTEAFF | TGCGCCAGCAGCTTTCGGGGACTTCAGAAGAACACTGAAGCTTTCTTT
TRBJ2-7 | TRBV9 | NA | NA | CASSVALGPPYEQYF | TGTGCCAGCAGCGTAGCCTTGGGGCCCCCCTACGAGCAGTACTTC
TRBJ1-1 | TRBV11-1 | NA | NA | CASSLAMDRNTEAFF | TGTGCCAGCAGCTTAGCAATGGACAGGAACACTGAAGCTTTCTTT
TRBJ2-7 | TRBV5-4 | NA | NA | CASSPTGVSYEQYF | TGTGCCAGCAGCCCGACAGGAGTTTCCTACGAGCAGTACTTC
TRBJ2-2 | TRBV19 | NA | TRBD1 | CASGGQGDTGELFF | TGTGCCAGTGGGGGACAGGGGGACACCGGGGAGCTGTTTTTT
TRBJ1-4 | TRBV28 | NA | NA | CASGPGGNEKLFF | TGTGCCAGCGGACCGGGGGGGAATGAAAAACTGTTTTTT
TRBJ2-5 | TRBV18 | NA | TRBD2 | CASSPLGGGTEETQYF | TGTGCCAGCTCACCTCTCGGCGGGGGGACTGAAGAGACCCAGTACTTC
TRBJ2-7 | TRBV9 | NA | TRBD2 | CASSVEPGGTYEQYF | TGTGCCAGCAGCGTAGAGCCCGGGGGGACCTACGAGCAGTACTTC
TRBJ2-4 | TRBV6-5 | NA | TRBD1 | CASSSGGPAKNIQYF | TGTGCCAGCAGTTCAGGGGGTCCGGCCAAAAACATTCAGTACTTC
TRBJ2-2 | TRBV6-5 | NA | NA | CASSYHTGELFF | TGTGCCAGCAGTTATCACACCGGGGAGCTGTTTTTT
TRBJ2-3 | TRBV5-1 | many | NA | CASSLDGTSTDTQYF | TGCGCCAGCAGCTTGGATGGAACTAGCACAGATACGCAGTATTTT
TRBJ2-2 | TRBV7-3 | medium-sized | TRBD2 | CASSPTSGSNTGELFF | TGTGCCAGCAGCCCGACTAGCGGGTCGAACACCGGGGAGCTGTTTTTT
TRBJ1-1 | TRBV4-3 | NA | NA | CASSQALWNTEAFF | TGCGCCAGCAGCCAAGCCCTTTGGAACACTGAAGCTTTCTTT
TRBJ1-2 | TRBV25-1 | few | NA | CASSEYGTPGYTF | TGTGCCAGCAGTGAATATGGAACCCCCGGCTACACCTTC
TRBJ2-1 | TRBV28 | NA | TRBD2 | CASSYSGRARNEQFF | TGTGCCAGCAGTTATAGCGGGAGGGCTAGGAATGAGCAGTTCTTC
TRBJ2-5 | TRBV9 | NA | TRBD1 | CASSLRDRETETQYF | TGTGCCAGCAGCCTGAGGGACAGGGAAACGGAGACCCAGTACTTC